This TCR beta chain was observed in a study of T cell responses to AZD1222 COVID-19 vaccine (dated by TCRdb to 2020 to 2022). Context from the whole study: A total of just over 230 trial participants underwent TCR sequencing, of whom 207 had received two doses of AZD1222 and 26 had received two doses of the MenACWY control vaccine. Enrollment into the trials was organized by age into subgroups of 18-55, 56-69 and 70-plus years, and those subgroups contained around 150, 28 and 57 TCR-sequenced participants, respectively.

The full study reports these points: CD4 TCRs associated with the vaccine covered the entire spike protein, and the dominant responses were in regions 160-218 and 743-854. Because no day 14 peak-response samples were available, the repertoires could be characterized only after the peak T cell response. Participants were mostly white British and included more females than males, and it was suggested by the authors that clonal diversity may have been underestimated. Nearly half of unique spike-specific TCRs reportedly recognized epitopes outside regions mutated in the B.1.351 and B.1.1.7 variants. Conclusions about previously exposed vaccinees are limited, since just 5 to 7 AZD1222 recipients were seropositive for SARS-CoV-2 at baseline. After two AZD1222 doses, spike-specific TCR breadth and depth were significantly higher than at day 0 and than in MenACWY recipients. In the small 56-69-year group, the increase in depth fell short of significance, most likely because of low power.

Comments on this clone: This receptor's antigen is unknown. Base qualities are not at hand, and no much larger clone is one base apart.

The sample's time point label, in plain terms: about 28 days (+/-7) after the second vaccine dose. AZD1222 recipients given second doses at about 4 weeks or at about 12 weeks were pooled, since spike-specific TCR depth and breadth were not found to differ between the two schedules. Samples from vaccinated people were obtained from the UK trials COV001 and COV002, which included a single-blind randomized controlled phase 2/3 trial of AZD1222 (ChAdOx1 nCoV-19) in healthy adults. For TCRbeta chain sequencing, PBMC samples from trial participants were taken at day 0 and at day 28 after the second dose. Germline trimming: 7 bases from V, 9 bases from J; junction bases outside gene matches: 10. For CDR1 and CDR2, the germline V gene lists MDHEN and SYDVKM. The CDR3 numbers 13 residues from cysteine through phenylalanine. Here the CDR3 DNA is all that survives: 39 bases in frame from base 1. The CDR3 regions of human TCRbeta chains were analyzed by immunosequencing. As for the original processing: TCRs in the repertoires were compared against a reference library of SARS-CoV-2-specific TCRs that had been generated with the MIRA antigen-specificity platform. Breadth was defined as the fraction of unique TCRs that were SARS-CoV-2-associated, and depth was defined as the fraction of total T cells that were SARS-CoV-2-associated. Each spike-specific TCR was assigned to its reactive spike region and to a CD4 or CD8 class using the MIRA data. Log10-transformed breadth and depth values were compared by one-way ANOVA with Sidak's multiple comparisons tests. The clones in this table, taken by TCRdb from immuneACCESS, are in-frame only. Not every clone is retained; where verified, under half of the shortfall comes from an unresolved V gene, and the cause of the rest is unknown. V, J and clone size derive from that table, while D and trimming were established from the DNA sequence. Present in this sample are some 180,000 clones, 94% of which were seen just once. In total, the top ten clones hold under 2% of the sample.

This TCR came from an adult who received the AZD1222 COVID-19 vaccine. This sample comprised peripheral blood, obtained 28 days after the second AZD1222 dose. This receptor chain uses TRBV28 and TRBJ1-1; 8 bases in the middle match TRBD1. The CDR3 has the sequence CASNNQGAVKAFF. The nucleotide sequence reads as follows: TGTGCCAGCAATAATCAGGGGGCGGTGAAAGCTTTCTTT.